This section outlines one T cell receptor (beta chain) sequence together with its context. Antigen unknown. Stated time point: 2013-2014 season, 7 days after vaccination. The CDR3 covers 13 residues. CDR1 LGHNA and CDR2 YNFKEQ come from the germline V gene. V dropped 0 bases and J dropped 4 bases, with 6 bases sitting between them. The sample is drawn from a study of follicular helper T cells after annual influenza vaccination. Notes on the study in general: Each annual vaccination recalled recurring oligoclonal ICOS+CD38+ cTfh clonotypes.

TCRdb's copy holds only in-frame clones and misses some; the assay was immunoSEQ multiplex PCR. The data show 8,500 to 9,000 clones, with 83% seen just once and 3% to 3.5% held by the top ten. The chain joins TRBV4-2 to TRBJ1-2; D call uncertain. The TCR comes from an adult who received the influenza vaccine. The sample was CXCR5+ CD38- circulating T follicular helper cells from blood, taken 7 days after influenza vaccination. The subset denotes: circulating Tfh, non-naive CD4+CXCR5+PD-1+ (ICOS+CD38+ or ICOS-CD38-). The DNA of the CDR3 is TGTGCCAGCAGCCAAGATTCGCGCTATGGCTACACCTTC. Its protein product is CASSQDSRYGYTF.